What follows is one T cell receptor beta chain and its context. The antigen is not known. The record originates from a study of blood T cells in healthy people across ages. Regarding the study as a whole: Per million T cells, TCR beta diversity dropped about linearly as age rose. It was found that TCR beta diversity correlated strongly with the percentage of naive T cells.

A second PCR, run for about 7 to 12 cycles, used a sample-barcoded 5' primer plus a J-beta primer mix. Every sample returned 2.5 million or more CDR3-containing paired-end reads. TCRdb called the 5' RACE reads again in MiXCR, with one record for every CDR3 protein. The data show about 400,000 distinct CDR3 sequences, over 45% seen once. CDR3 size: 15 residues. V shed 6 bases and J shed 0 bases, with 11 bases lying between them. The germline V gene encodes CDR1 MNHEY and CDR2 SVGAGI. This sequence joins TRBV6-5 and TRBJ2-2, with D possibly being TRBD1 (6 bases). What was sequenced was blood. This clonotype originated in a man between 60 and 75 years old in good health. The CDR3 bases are TGTGCCAGCAGGACCGGGACACCGAACACCGGGGAGCTGTTTTTT. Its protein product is CASRTGTPNTGELFF.